One sample yielded the 10 T cell receptor beta chains listed below, sequenced in a study of blood T cell repertoires in COVID-19. The table came from immunoSEQ multiplex PCR; TCRdb's copy has only in-frame clones and leaves some out. The table records tens of thousands of clones, around 87% of them present only once. Material: peripheral blood. These receptors were obtained from a man in his forties or fifties with active COVID-19.

The rearrangement joins TRBV7-3 to TRBJ2-5; a weak D match, TRBD2 (5 bases). The germline V gene has CDR1 SGHTA and CDR2 FQGTGA. The germline V and J ends were trimmed by 5 bases and 2 bases, with 12 bases remaining between them. The CDR3 has 14 amino acids. Here the CDR3 DNA reads TGTGCCAGCAGCCCCCGGGGTAAACAAGAGACCCAGTACTTC. Translation gives CASSPRGKQETQYF.

V is TRBV24-1 and J is TRBJ1-2; 10 bases are shared with TRBD1. With V trimmed by 4 bases and J by 7 bases, 8 bases remained unmatched. Germline V gene data show CDR1 as KGHDR and CDR2 as SFDVKD. This CDR3 is built from 15 residues. The CDR3 nucleotides are TGTGCCACCAGTGACCCCGGGACAGGGGTAGGTGGCTACACCTTC. It translates to CATSDPGTGVGGYTF.

The chain links TRBV5-1 to TRBJ1-1, with TRBD1 as a possible D gene (6 bases). The ends were cut back, 2 bases at V and 0 bases at J, with 11 bases in the middle. The germline CDR1 and CDR2 sequences are SGHRS and YFSETQ. CDR3 length: 15 amino acids. The CDR3 sequence: CASSFRQGLNTEAFF. CDR3 sequence (DNA): TGCGCCAGCAGCTTTCGGCAGGGGCTGAACACTGAAGCTTTCTTT. The full variable domain, rest sourced from reference TRBV5-1 and TRBJ1-1, is KAGVTQTPRYLIKTRGQQVTLSCSPISGHRSVSWYQQTPGQGLQFLFEYFSETQRNKGNFPGRFSGRQFSNSRSEMNVSTLELGDSALYLCASSFRQGLNTEAFFGQGTRLTVV.

This clone was found a few times. The chain has TRBV4-1 and TRBJ1-3; perhaps TRBD1 as D (5 bases). V lost 0 bases, J lost 9 bases, and 24 bases lay in between. Germline V lookup: CDR1 MGHRA, CDR2 YSYEKL. The CDR3 extends over 18 amino acids. This CDR3 is CASSQDKGVGQPLGTIYF. The CDR3, as DNA: TGCGCCAGCAGCCAAGATAAAGGGGTCGGCCAGCCCCTGGGCACCATATATTTT.

This chain links TRBV2 with TRBJ2-3; the match to TRBD2 covers 14 bases. CDR1 is SNHLY and CDR2 is FYNNEI in the germline V gene. V was pared by 8 bases and J by 3 bases, with 4 bases of the junction left unmatched. This CDR3 is 15 amino acids long. The CDR3 loop is CASWGLAGATDTQYF. CDR3 bases: TGTGCCAGCTGGGGACTAGCGGGGGCGACAGATACGCAGTATTTT.

This clone came up once. This chain joins TRBV28 and TRBJ2-7, with 8 nucleotides matching TRBD1. The CDR3 is made up of 14 amino acids. Germline assignment: CDR1 MDHEN and CDR2 SYDVKM. Trimming removed 6 bases from V and 3 bases from J; junction bases left unmatched: 7. CDR3 region: CASSPRTGLYEQYF. The DNA for the CDR3 is TGTGCCAGCAGCCCACGGACAGGGCTCTACGAGCAGTACTTC.

The sample holds a few counts of this clone. The chain carries TRBV6-1 and TRBJ1-5, with D possibly matching TRBD1 (6 bases). Trimming took off 2 bases at V and 0 bases at J, with 14 bases between the two ends. The CDR3 is 17 residues long. In germline, CDR1 is MNHNS, CDR2 SASEGT. For the CDR3, the DNA is TGTGCCAGCAGTGAACAGGACAGATTCTATAGCAATCAGCCCCAGCATTTT. Its translation is CASSEQDRFYSNQPQHF.

The chain has TRBV7-9 and TRBJ2-5, with D possibly TRBD1 on 5 matching bases. Germline CDR1 SEHNR, CDR2 FQNEAQ (reference sequence). Deletions cut 8 bases from V and 5 bases from J, with 24 bases between. This CDR3 spans 16 amino acids. The CDR3 reads CASDTGNLGERETQYF. CDR3 coding DNA: TGTGCCAGCGATACTGGGAATCTAGGGGAACGGGAGACCCAGTACTTC.

V usage is TRBV5-1 and J usage is TRBJ1-5; D unclear. Germline loops: CDR1 SGHRS, CDR2 YFSETQ. CDR3 length: 15 residues. V lost 1 base to trimming and J lost 1 base, with 9 bases between them. The CDR3 loop is CASSLSDGSNQPQHF. The CDR3, as DNA: TGCGCCAGCAGCTTGAGCGACGGGAGCAATCAGCCCCAGCATTTT.

The chain links TRBV15 to TRBJ2-5; D is unresolved. V lost 0 bases and J lost 0, with 5 bases in between. Per the germline V gene, CDR1 is LNHNV and CDR2 is YYDKDF (reference sequence). The CDR3 is made up of 14 amino acids. CDR3 sequence: CATSRDPDQETQYF. The CDR3 DNA reads as TGTGCCACCAGCAGAGATCCAGACCAAGAGACCCAGTACTTC.